Listed below are T cell receptor beta chains from one sample, sequenced in a study of cytomegalovirus exposure and HLA in healthy donors. Sequenced by immunoSEQ multiplex PCR; TCRdb stores in-frame clones only, minus some. Counted here are some 150,000 clones, 65% to 90% occurring once; the ten biggest clones make up around 11%. Sequencing input: PBMCs. These receptors all stem from a man aged 45-65 years in good health and CMV-seropositive. CDR3s include the opening cysteine and the closing phenylalanine or tryptophan.

CDR3: CASSLGADTQYF
V: TRBV5-5
length: 12

CDR3: CASSLDRGSYNEQFF
V: TRBV11-1
length: 15

CDR3: CASSPRDRGREQYF
V: TRBV9
length: 14

CDR3: CASSLANIYSGNTIYF
V: TRBV12-2
length: 16

CDR3: CASSVDGTGNQPQHF
V: TRBV9
length: 15

CDR3: CASRTQGNTGELFF
V: TRBV5-1
length: 14

CDR3: CASSQDRGRHQPQHF
V: TRBV4-2
length: 15

CDR3: CASSLLASDYNEQFF
V: TRBV28
length: 15

CDR3: CASSIGVKSNTEAFF
V: TRBV19
length: 15

CDR3: CASSLSLENTEAFF
V: TRBV27
length: 14

CDR3: CASSSAPTSGRAYEQYF
V: TRBV5-5
length: 17

CDR3: CASSPMSAGADNEQFF
V: TRBV7-6
length: 16

CDR3: CASGGLTVDEQYF
V: TRBV21-1
length: 13

CDR3: CASSSQGSTSGNTIYF
V: TRBV5-1
length: 16

CDR3: CASSLFKRLNTGELFF
V: TRBV11-2
length: 16

CDR3: CASSGGGGGTEAFF
V: TRBV7-9
length: 14

CDR3: CASSSAGLYGYTF
V: TRBV4-3
length: 13

CDR3: CASTSSQGGINF
V: TRBV7-9
length: 12

CDR3: CASSQRTDLNYGYTF
V: TRBV7-2
length: 15

CDR3: CASTQLDRAHEQYF
V: TRBV9
length: 14

CDR3: CSVGRGDGELFF
V: TRBV29-1
length: 12

CDR3: CASSPLGRDYEQYF
V: TRBV28
length: 14

CDR3: CASTLGPRQGKNTGELFF
V: TRBV7-3
length: 18

CDR3: CSVEGGTGKNTEAFF
V: TRBV29-1
length: 15

CDR3: CASSRGQSTDEQFF
V: TRBV11-2
length: 14

CDR3: CSVGQGGEKLFF
V: TRBV29-1
length: 12